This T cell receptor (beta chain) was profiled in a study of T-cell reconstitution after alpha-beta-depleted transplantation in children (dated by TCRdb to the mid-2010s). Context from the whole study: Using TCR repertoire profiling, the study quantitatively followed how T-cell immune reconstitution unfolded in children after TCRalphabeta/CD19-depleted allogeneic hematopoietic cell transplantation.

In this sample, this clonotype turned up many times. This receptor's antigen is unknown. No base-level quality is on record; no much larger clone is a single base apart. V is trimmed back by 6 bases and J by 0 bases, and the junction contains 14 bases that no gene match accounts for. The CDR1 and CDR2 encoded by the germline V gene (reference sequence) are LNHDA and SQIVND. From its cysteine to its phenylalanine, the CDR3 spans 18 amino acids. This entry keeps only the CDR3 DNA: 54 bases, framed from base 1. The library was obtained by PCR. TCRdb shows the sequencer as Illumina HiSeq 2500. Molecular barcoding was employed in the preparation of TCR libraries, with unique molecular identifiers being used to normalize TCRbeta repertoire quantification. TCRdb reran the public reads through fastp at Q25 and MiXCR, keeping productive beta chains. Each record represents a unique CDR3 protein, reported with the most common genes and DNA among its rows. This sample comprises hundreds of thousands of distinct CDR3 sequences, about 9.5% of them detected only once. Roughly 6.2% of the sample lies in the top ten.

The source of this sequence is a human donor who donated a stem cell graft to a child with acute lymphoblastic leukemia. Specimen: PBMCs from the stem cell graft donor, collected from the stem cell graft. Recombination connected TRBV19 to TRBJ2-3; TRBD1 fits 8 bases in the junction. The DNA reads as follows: TGTGCCAGTAGCCAGATGGGACAGGCAGTTTCTAGCACAGATACGCAGTATTTT. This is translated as CASSQMGQAVSSTDTQYF.